This T cell receptor (beta chain) was captured by sequencing in a study of cytomegalovirus exposure and HLA in healthy donors. Amplification used 60 Vbeta primers and 13 Jbeta primers. Only in-frame clones appear in the TCRdb table, and some are missing; sequencing was by immunoSEQ multiplex PCR. The sample contains fewer than 200,000 clones, roughly 80% of which appear only once. This CDR3 is 15 amino acids long. V lost 3 bases to trimming and J lost 6 bases; unmatched junction nucleotides: 7. Germline-derived CDR1 and CDR2 are LNHNV and YYDKDF (reference sequence). The clonotype comes from a male donor in good health and CMV-seronegative. The sequencing input was PBMCs. The chain has TRBV15 and TRBJ2-1, with 8 bases fitting TRBD2. In DNA, the CDR3 is TGTGCCACCAGCAGGTCCGGGCTAGCGGGCAATGAGCAGTTCTTC. It codes for CATSRSGLAGNEQFF.